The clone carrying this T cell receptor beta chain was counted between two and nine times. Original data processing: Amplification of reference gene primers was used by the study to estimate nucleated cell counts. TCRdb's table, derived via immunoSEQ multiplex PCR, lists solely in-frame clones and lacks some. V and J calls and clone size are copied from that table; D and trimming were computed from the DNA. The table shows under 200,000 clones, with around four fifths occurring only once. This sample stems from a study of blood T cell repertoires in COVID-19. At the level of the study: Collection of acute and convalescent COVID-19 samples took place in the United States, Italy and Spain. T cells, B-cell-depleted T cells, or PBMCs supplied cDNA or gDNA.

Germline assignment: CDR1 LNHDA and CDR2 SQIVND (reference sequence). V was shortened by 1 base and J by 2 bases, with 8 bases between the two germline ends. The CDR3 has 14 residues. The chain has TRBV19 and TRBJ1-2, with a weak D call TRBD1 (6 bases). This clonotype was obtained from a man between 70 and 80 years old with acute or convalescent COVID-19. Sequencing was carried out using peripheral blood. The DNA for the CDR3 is TGTGCCAGTAGTATAGTAGGGACAAACTATGGCTACACCTTC. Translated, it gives CASSIVGTNYGYTF.